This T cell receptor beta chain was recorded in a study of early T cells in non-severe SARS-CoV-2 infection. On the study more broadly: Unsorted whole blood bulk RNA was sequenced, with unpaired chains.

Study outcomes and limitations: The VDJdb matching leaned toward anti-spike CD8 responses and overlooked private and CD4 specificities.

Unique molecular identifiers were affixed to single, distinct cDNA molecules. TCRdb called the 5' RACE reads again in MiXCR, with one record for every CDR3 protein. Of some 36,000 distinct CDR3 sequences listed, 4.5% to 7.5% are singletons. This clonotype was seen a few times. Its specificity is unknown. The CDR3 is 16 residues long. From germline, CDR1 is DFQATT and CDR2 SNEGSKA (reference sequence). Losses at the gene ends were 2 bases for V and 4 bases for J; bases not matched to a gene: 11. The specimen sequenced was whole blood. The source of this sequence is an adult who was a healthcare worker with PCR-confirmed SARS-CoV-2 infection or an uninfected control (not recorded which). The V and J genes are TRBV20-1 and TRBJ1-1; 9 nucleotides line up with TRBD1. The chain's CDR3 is CSARWMGQGSFTEAFF. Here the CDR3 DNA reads TGCAGTGCTAGATGGATGGGACAGGGCTCTTTCACTGAAGCTTTCTTT.